The rows below give T cell receptor beta chains drawn from one sample of a study of vaccination effects on CD4 cells after COVID-19. The assay was immunoSEQ multiplex PCR, and TCRdb's table has in-frame clones only and misses some. The sample contains tens of thousands of clones, around 70% of which appear only once. These receptors have no identified antigens. The source material was CD4+ T cells from PBMCs cultured with HCoV-229E spike peptides, sampled after COVID-19 vaccination. These TCRs come from a human donor who received a COVID-19 vaccine. CDR3s include the opening cysteine and the closing phenylalanine or tryptophan. Each record gives: clone size, V gene, D gene, J gene, CDR3 length, CDR3 protein, CDR3 DNA. A D gene is named only where the DNA matches it firmly. The size entry is marked missing in some rows and otherwise reads once, few, many or a size class.

>-|TRBV28|-|TRBJ2-1|11
CASSSANEQFF
TGTGCCAGCAGTTCTGCCAATGAGCAGTTCTTC
>-|TRBV6-2/TRBV6-3|-|TRBJ2-3|14
CASSYTGISDTQYF
TGTGCCAGCAGTTACACTGGGATCTCAGATACGCAGTATTTT
>once|TRBV6-5|-|TRBJ2-3|15
CASSYRGTSTDTQYF
TGTGCCAGCAGTTACAGGGGAACAAGCACAGATACGCAGTATTTT
>-|TRBV2|-|TRBJ1-1|14
CASSEWQMNTEAFF
TGTGCCAGCAGTGAGTGGCAGATGAACACTGAAGCTTTCTTT
>few|TRBV28|TRBD2|TRBJ2-5|15
CASSLTSGGQETQYF
TGTGCCAGCAGTTTAACTAGCGGGGGGCAAGAGACCCAGTACTTC
>-|TRBV10-3|TRBD2|TRBJ2-3|13
CAIKVAGADTQYF
TGTGCCATCAAGGTAGCGGGGGCAGATACGCAGTATTTT
>-|TRBV9|TRBD1|TRBJ2-5|15
CASSVDRGSGETQYF
TGTGCCAGCAGCGTCGACAGGGGGTCAGGAGAGACCCAGTACTTC
>-|TRBV9|-|TRBJ2-3|13
CASSVIDYDTQYF
TGTGCCAGCAGCGTAATCGATTACGATACGCAGTATTTT
>-|TRBV5-8|TRBD2|TRBJ2-1|16
CASSLLAGEPYNEQFF
TGTGCCAGCAGCTTACTAGCGGGGGAACCTTACAATGAGCAGTTCTTC
>-|TRBV7-2|-|TRBJ2-2|14
CASSTDREAGELFF
TGTGCCAGCAGCACCGACAGGGAGGCCGGGGAGCTGTTTTTT
>-|TRBV19|-|TRBJ1-3|12
CASRQPGNTIYF
TGTGCCAGTAGACAGCCCGGAAACACCATATATTTT
>-|TRBV5-1|-|TRBJ1-1|14
CASSLLRDGTEAFF
TGCGCCAGCAGCCTGCTACGCGATGGCACTGAAGCTTTCTTT
>-|TRBV7-3|-|TRBJ2-1|14
CASSSLGTGDEQFF
TGTGCCAGCAGCTCCCTGGGTACGGGGGATGAGCAGTTCTTC
>few|TRBV10-2|TRBD1|TRBJ1-5|13
CATSGGVGQPQHF
TGCGCCACCTCAGGGGGCGTGGGTCAGCCCCAGCATTTT
>-|TRBV29-1|TRBD1|TRBJ1-4|14
CSVDTDRVGEKLFF
TGCAGCGTTGACACGGACAGGGTGGGAGAAAAACTGTTTTTT
>-|TRBV2|-|TRBJ1-4|16
CASSRGPLVTNEKLFF
TGTGCCAGCAGCCGAGGACCCTTAGTCACTAATGAAAAACTGTTTTTT
>-|TRBV7-2|-|TRBJ2-5|13
CASSLVGRETQYF
TGTGCCAGCAGCTTAGTTGGAAGGGAGACCCAGTACTTC
>once|TRBV7-3|-|TRBJ2-1|14
CASSWGTSYNEQFF
TGTGCCAGCAGCTGGGGAACCTCCTACAATGAGCAGTTCTTC
>few|TRBV19|TRBD1|TRBJ1-2|16
CASSIGKGPGGYGYTF
TGTGCCAGTAGTATAGGTAAAGGACCAGGGGGCTATGGCTACACCTTC
>-|TRBV25-1|-|TRBJ2-1|12
CASRGTHNEQFF
TGTGCCAGCAGGGGTACCCACAATGAGCAGTTCTTC
>-|TRBV5-1|-|TRBJ1-2|14
CASSLTFLNYGYTF
TGCGCCAGCAGCTTGACCTTCTTGAACTATGGCTACACCTTC
>-|TRBV7-2|TRBD1|TRBJ1-4|13
CASSGQGWGKLFF
TGTGCCAGCAGTGGACAGGGATGGGGAAAACTGTTTTTT
>-|TRBV19|-|TRBJ1-1|15
CASVPGYLGNTEAFF
TGTGCCAGCGTACCAGGGTATTTGGGGAACACTGAAGCTTTCTTT
>-|TRBV9|-|TRBJ1-6|14
CASGEGQLQSPLHF
TGTGCCAGCGGGGAGGGGCAGCTTCAATCACCCCTCCACTTT
>-|TRBV29-1|-|TRBJ1-1|13
CSVEWVENTEAFF
TGCAGCGTTGAATGGGTGGAGAACACTGAAGCTTTCTTT
>-|TRBV2|TRBD1|TRBJ1-2|15
CASSAGWTGDYGYTF
TGTGCCAGCAGTGCCGGATGGACAGGGGACTATGGCTACACCTTC
>-|TRBV4-3|TRBD1|TRBJ1-5|17
CASSQYWAGGGNQPQHF
TGCGCCAGCAGCCAATATTGGGCAGGGGGTGGCAATCAGCCCCAGCATTTT
>-|TRBV29-1|TRBD2|TRBJ2-2|14
CSGHRGGSTGELFF
TGCAGCGGACACCGGGGGGGGTCTACCGGGGAGCTGTTTTTT
>-|TRBV7-2|-|TRBJ1-5|13
CASSFSGNQPQHF
TGTGCCAGCAGCTTCTCAGGTAATCAGCCCCAGCATTTT
>-|TRBV29-1|-|TRBJ1-1|13
CSLRGGKGTEAFF
TGCAGCCTTAGGGGGGGAAAGGGCACTGAAGCTTTCTTT
>few|TRBV2|-|TRBJ1-5|12
CASSELTLPQHF
TGTGCCAGCAGTGAACTAACATTGCCCCAGCATTTT
>-|TRBV18|TRBD1|TRBJ2-4|14
CASSLGTGSDIQYF
TGTGCCAGCTCACTCGGGACAGGGTCGGACATTCAGTACTTC
>-|TRBV3-1/TRBV3-2|TRBD1|TRBJ1-2|15
CASSQSGQGPYGYTF
TGTGCCAGCAGCCAGTCCGGACAGGGCCCCTACGGCTACACCTTC
>-|TRBV6-4|-|TRBJ2-1|15
CASSDSVGSYNEQFF
TGTGCCAGCAGTGACAGTGTGGGTTCCTACAATGAGCAGTTCTTC
>-|TRBV29-1|-|TRBJ1-1|14
CSVERGVGTTEAFF
TGCAGCGTTGAACGGGGAGTAGGGACCACTGAAGCTTTCTTT
>-|TRBV24-1|TRBD1|TRBJ1-5|13
CATSDDRVQPQHF
TGTGCCACCAGTGATGACAGGGTTCAGCCCCAGCATTTT
>-|TRBV7-2|-|TRBJ2-2|15
CASSLGHMVVGELFF
TGTGCCAGCAGCCTAGGACACATGGTCGTCGGGGAGCTGTTTTTT